A selection of T cell receptor beta chains follows, all from one sample in a study of T cells in Graves' hyperthyroidism and ophthalmopathy. Each CDR3 protein gets one entry after TCRdb re-called the multiplex PCR reads with MiXCR. The table has approximately 870,000 distinct CDR3 sequences, about two fifths seen once; the top ten hold 8.9%. The specimen was blood. These receptor sequences come from a man aged 18 to 30 with Graves' hyperthyroidism. Each CDR3 is given with its conserved first and last residue. A D gene is named only where the DNA matches it firmly. Size values are once, few and many counts, or a class for expanded clones, and some rows have none.

d_gene: NA
j_gene: TRBJ1-3
v_gene: TRBV5-1
abundance: few
CDR3nt: TGCGCCAGCAGCTTGGAAGGACAGCCGAGCTCTGGAAACACCATATATTTT
CDR3aa: CASSLEGQPSSGNTIYF

d_gene: NA
j_gene: TRBJ1-5
v_gene: TRBV10-3
abundance: many
CDR3nt: TGTGCCATCAGTGAGTCCAGGGTGGGCAATCAGCCCCAGCATTTT
CDR3aa: CAISESRVGNQPQHF

d_gene: TRBD1
j_gene: TRBJ2-7
v_gene: TRBV20-1
abundance: NA
CDR3nt: TGCAGTGCTAGTAAGGGGGCCTCCTACGAGCAGTACTTC
CDR3aa: CSASKGASYEQYF

d_gene: TRBD2
j_gene: TRBJ2-5
v_gene: TRBV19
abundance: many
CDR3nt: TGTGCCAGCAGGGGACTAGCGGAAGAGACCCAGTACTTC
CDR3aa: CASRGLAEETQYF

d_gene: NA
j_gene: TRBJ1-3
v_gene: TRBV9
abundance: many
CDR3nt: TGTGCCAGCAGCGTAAATCCGGGGCTGTCTGGAAACACCATATATTTT
CDR3aa: CASSVNPGLSGNTIYF

d_gene: NA
j_gene: TRBJ1-1
v_gene: TRBV25-1
abundance: many
CDR3nt: TGTGCCAGTACAACAACAGGGAACACTGAAGCTTTCTTT
CDR3aa: CASTTTGNTEAFF

d_gene: NA
j_gene: TRBJ2-5
v_gene: TRBV12-3/TRBV12-4
abundance: NA
CDR3nt: TGTGCCAGCAGCCGTTTAGGGGGGACACCTCCCGAGGAGACCCAGTACTTC
CDR3aa: CASSRLGGTPPEETQYF

d_gene: NA
j_gene: TRBJ2-2
v_gene: TRBV9
abundance: many
CDR3nt: TGTGCCAGCGAGCAGGCCGTGGGCACCGGGGAGCTGTTTTTT
CDR3aa: CASEQAVGTGELFF

d_gene: NA
j_gene: TRBJ2-5
v_gene: TRBV5-1
abundance: many
CDR3nt: TGCGCCAGCAGTTTTACAGGGCGCCAAGAGACCCAGTACTTC
CDR3aa: CASSFTGRQETQYF

d_gene: NA
j_gene: TRBJ2-2
v_gene: TRBV6-5
abundance: NA
CDR3nt: TGTGCCAGCAGCTCCCGCGGACAGAAGATGTCCGGGGAGCTGTTTTTT
CDR3aa: CASSSRGQKMSGELFF